This TCR beta chain was profiled in a study of TIL therapy for anti-PD-1-resistant metastatic lung cancer. For the study at large: Tumor harvest preceded PD-1/PD-L1 blockade, followed by nivolumab treatment. Tumors carried a median roughly 1.5 non-synonymous mutations per megabase. Most patients had lung adenocarcinoma; several tumors were EGFR-mutant, two ALK-rearranged; half smoked currently or formerly.

Points from the study as a whole: After infusion, TIL clonotypes partly replaced peripheral T cells and declined over months.

Time point given: pre-treatment sample, taken before nivolumab and TIL therapy. Sequencing used immunoSEQ v3. Some clones are missing from TCRdb's copy, which holds only in-frame ones; the method was immunoSEQ multiplex PCR. The sample yields 35,000 to 55,000 clones, 79% seen once. Trimming removed 5 bases from V and 1 base from J, with 8 bases in between. CDR3 length equals 13 residues. Per germline, CDR1 SGHTA and CDR2 FQGNSA. As concerns this clone: Antigen specificity is unknown.

This specimen consisted of blood, obtained at baseline. This rearrangement joins TRBV7-2 to TRBJ1-2; D is ambiguous. This clonotype was sampled from a man between 65 and 80 years old with non-small cell lung cancer. The CDR3 sequence is CASSPRSNYGYTF. As DNA, the CDR3 is TGTGCCAGCAGCCCCCGTAGTAACTATGGCTACACCTTC.